The sequence of this T cell receptor beta chain was determined in a study of T cells in Graves' hyperthyroidism and ophthalmopathy. Overall study results and limits: Blood also carried most thyroid clonotypes expanded above 0.001.

The germline CDR1 and CDR2 sequences are LNHDA and SQIVND (reference sequence). CDR3 length: 12 residues. Trimming took off 8 bases at V and 1 base at J, with 8 bases between the two ends. Authors of the study amplified TCR beta CDR3 regions from RNA transcripts. A set of HTBI primers served as the primers for a first-round RT-PCR of the TCR CDR3. TCRdb re-called the multiplex PCR reads with MiXCR, one entry per CDR3 protein. The sample includes a few hundred thousand distinct CDR3 sequences, less than 15% of them seen just once. The hyperthyroidism was newly diagnosed and had lasted under 2 months; the patients were aged 18 to 65. Exclusion followed for patients with uncontrolled infection, other autoimmune disease, pregnancy or lactation. In making diagnoses, clinical symptoms, serum thyroxine and TRAb, thyroid ultrasound and orbital computed tomography were all used. Points on this clonotype: The antigen is undetermined.

The sequence was obtained from a woman between 18 and 30 years old with Graves' hyperthyroidism. This chain joins TRBV19 and TRBJ1-2, with no clear D. The sequenced sample consisted of blood. The CDR3 is CASWKSNYGYTF. In nucleotides, the CDR3 is TGTGCCAGTTGGAAGAGTAACTATGGCTACACCTTC. Variable domain in full (rest from reference TRBV19 and TRBJ1-2): DGGITQSPKYLFRKEGQNVTLSCEQNLNHDAMYWYRQDPGQGLRLIYYSQIVNDFQKGDIAEGYSVSREKKESFPLTVTSAQKNPTAFYLCASWKSNYGYTFGSGTRLTVV.